This T cell receptor beta chain came from a study of T cell responses to AZD1222 COVID-19 vaccine. The data were produced by immunoSEQ multiplex PCR, yet TCRdb's version contains in-frame clones alone and is incomplete. The table shows around 140,000 clones, with just over 90% occurring only once. Whole-study findings and limits: At baseline, seropositivity was found in only a handful of AZD1222 recipients. There were mostly white British donors and more females than males, and clonal diversity was possibly underestimated.

Concerning this clone: As yet, its antigen is unknown.

CDR1 and CDR2 (germline): SEHNR, FQNEAQ (reference sequence). V was trimmed by 5 bases and J by 0 bases, leaving 23 bases between them. The CDR3 sequence is 19 residues long. The rearrangement links TRBV7-9 to TRBJ2-4; D is tentatively TRBD1 or TRBD2 (6 bases each). Sample: peripheral blood, taken on day 0 of AZD1222 vaccination. The clonotype was recovered from an adult in good health. CDR3 loop: CASSPRPGDGGLAKNIQYF. The CDR3 nucleotides are TGTGCCAGCAGCCCTCGCCCAGGGGACGGGGGACTAGCCAAAAACATTCAGTACTTC.